This T cell receptor beta chain appears in the sequencing data of a study of T cell responses to AZD1222 COVID-19 vaccine. In regard to this clone: Its target is not known.

Deletions cut 3 bases from V and 6 bases from J, with 15 bases between. The CDR3 is 14 amino acids. Germline values: CDR1 SGDLS, CDR2 YYNGEE. The data were produced by immunoSEQ multiplex PCR, yet TCRdb's version contains in-frame clones alone and is incomplete. The profile covers over 85,000 clones, with about nine tenths appearing a single time and less than 2.5% taken by the ten largest. Study-wide points: Of spike-specific TCRs, nearly half reportedly target regions left unmutated in variants. There were mostly white British donors and more females than males, and clonal diversity was possibly underestimated. Increases in Spike-specific TCR breadth and depth were seen after two AZD1222 doses.

The clonotype comes from an adult who received the AZD1222 COVID-19 vaccine. The sample consisted of peripheral blood, taken 28 days after the second AZD1222 dose. V usage is TRBV9 and J usage is TRBJ1-1, with no clear D. CDR3 protein: CASSALVETAEAFF. The CDR3 DNA is TGTGCCAGCAGCGCCCTCGTGGAAACGGCTGAAGCTTTCTTT.